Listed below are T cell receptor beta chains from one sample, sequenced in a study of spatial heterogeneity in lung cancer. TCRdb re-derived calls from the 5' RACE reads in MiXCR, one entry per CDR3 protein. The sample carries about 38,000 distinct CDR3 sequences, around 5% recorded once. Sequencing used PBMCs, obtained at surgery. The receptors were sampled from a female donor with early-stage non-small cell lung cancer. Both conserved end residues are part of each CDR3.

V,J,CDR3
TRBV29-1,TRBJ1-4,CSVEVAQLNEKLFF
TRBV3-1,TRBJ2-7,CASSHGPGQSSYEQYF
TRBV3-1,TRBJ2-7,CASSQDWRGDHEQYF
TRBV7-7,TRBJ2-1,CASSPRPGTSGGASYNEQFF
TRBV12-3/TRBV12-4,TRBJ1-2,CASSHRRMGGYTF
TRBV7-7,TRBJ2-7,CARKQGSAYEQYF
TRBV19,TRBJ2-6,CASSAYSGANVLTF
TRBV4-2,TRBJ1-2,CASSQDLELGYTF
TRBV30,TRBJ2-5,CAWIRLAGGRLQETQYF
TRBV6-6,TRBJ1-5,CASSHLVQPQHF
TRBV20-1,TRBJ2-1,CSARRSLEERSFF
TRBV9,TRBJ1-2,CASSAGWGPNYGYTF
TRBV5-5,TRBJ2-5,CASSAQGAGETQYF
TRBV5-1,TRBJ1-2,CASSLAVGADGYTF
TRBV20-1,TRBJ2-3,CSASDADTQYF
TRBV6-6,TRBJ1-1,CASSPIDRVPEAFF
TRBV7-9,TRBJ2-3,CASRTGTDTQYF
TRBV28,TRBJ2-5,CASSSLGETQYF
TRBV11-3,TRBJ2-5,CASSLGGGNQETQYF
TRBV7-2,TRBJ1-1,CASNRDDTEAFF
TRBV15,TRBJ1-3,CATSRGANTIYF
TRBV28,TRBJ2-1,CASSSGQGELSQFF
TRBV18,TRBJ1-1,CASSLKTGNTEAFF
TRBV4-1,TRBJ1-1,CASSFSPGFENTEAFF
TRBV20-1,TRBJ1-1,CSAPRESRGTEAFF
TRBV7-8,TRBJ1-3,CASSLVRSSGNTIYF
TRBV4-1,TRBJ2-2,CASSQVKAGIPISGELFF
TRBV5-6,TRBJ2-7,CASSSRTGAISYEQYF
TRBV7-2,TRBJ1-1,CASSLGDRVNTEAFF
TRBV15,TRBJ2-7,CATSPQLAGDYEQYF
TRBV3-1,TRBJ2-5,CASSQGWTAETQYF
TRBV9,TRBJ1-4,CASGGQVNEKLFF
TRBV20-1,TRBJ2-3,CSVESGGALTDTQYF
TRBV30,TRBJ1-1,CAWRTRTGEAFF
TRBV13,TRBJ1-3,CASSLTVRNTIYF
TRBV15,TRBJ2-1,CATRSYGGSQFF
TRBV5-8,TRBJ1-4,CASRSVAKNEKLFF
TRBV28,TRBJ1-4,CASRRTGTGPEKLFF
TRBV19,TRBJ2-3,CASSARLAGTDTQYF
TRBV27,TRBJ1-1,CASKEGAFSEAFF
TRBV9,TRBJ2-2,CASSVAGGNTGELFF
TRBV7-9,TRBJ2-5,CASSLEGTRRGETQYF
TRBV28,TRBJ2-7,CASRAAAPYEQYF
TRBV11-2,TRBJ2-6,CASSFISGANVLTF
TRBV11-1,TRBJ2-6,CASSLFQGGPSGANVLTF
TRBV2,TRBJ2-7,CASRDTGTTEQYF
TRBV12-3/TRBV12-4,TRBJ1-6,CASRGQGYNSPLHF
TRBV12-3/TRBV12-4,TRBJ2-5,CASSFRPHGRETQYF
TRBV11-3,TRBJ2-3,CASSLGSGGALYTQYF
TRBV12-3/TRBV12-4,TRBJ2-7,CASSFWFGRLAGGRMAYEQYF